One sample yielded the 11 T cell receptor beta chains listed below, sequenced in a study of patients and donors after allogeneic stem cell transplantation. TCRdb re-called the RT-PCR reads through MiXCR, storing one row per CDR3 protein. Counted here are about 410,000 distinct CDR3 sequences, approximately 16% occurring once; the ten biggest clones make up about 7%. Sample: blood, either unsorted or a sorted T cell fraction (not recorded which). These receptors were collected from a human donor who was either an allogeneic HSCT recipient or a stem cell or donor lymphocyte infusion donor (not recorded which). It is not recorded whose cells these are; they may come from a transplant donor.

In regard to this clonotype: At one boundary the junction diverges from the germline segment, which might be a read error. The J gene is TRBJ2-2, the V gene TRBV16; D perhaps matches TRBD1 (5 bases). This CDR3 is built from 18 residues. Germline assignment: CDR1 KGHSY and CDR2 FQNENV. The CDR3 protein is CASCQYLQGRKNTGELFF. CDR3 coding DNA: TGTGCCAGCTGCCAATATCTTCAGGGCAGAAAGAACACCGGGGAGCTGTTTTTT.

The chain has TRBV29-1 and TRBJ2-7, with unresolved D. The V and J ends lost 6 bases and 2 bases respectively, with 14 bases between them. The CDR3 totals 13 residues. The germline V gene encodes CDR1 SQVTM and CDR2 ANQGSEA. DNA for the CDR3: TGCAGCGTCCTGTCCTTATCCCCCTACGAGCAGTACTTC. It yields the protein CSVLSLSPYEQYF.

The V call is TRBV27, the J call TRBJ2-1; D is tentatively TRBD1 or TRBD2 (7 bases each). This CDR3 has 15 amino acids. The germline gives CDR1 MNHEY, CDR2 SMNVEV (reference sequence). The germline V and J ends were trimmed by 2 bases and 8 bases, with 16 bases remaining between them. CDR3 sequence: CASSLVTGRVDEQFF. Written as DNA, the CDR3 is TGTGCCAGCAGTTTAGTGACAGGGAGGGTCGATGAGCAGTTCTTC.

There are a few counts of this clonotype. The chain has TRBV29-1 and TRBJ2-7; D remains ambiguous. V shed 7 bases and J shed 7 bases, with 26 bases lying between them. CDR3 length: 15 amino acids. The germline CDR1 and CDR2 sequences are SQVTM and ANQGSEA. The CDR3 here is CSADTLLPGQTEQYF. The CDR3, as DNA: TGCAGCGCAGACACCTTACTCCCCGGGCAGACAGAGCAGTACTTC.

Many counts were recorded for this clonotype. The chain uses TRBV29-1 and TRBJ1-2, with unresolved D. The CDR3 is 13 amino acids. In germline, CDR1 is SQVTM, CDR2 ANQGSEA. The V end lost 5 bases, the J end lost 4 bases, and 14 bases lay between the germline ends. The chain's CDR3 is CSVSRNLVYGYTF. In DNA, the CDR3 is TGCAGCGTTTCCCGGAACCTAGTCTATGGCTACACCTTC.

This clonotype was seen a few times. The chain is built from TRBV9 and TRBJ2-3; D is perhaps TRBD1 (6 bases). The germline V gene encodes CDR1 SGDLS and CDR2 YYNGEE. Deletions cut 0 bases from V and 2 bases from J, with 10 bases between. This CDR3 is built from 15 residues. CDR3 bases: TGTGCCAGCAGCGTAGTAGGGACATTCACAGATACGCAGTATTTT. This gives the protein CASSVVGTFTDTQYF. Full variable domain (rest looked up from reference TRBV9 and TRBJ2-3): DSGVTQTPKHLITATGQRVTLRCSPRSGDLSVYWYQQSLDQGLQFLIQYYNGEERAKGNILERFSAQQFPDLHSELNLSSLELGDSALYFCASSVVGTFTDTQYFGPGTRLTVL.

CDR3 in amino acids: CASSLAGDTQGYTF. In DNA form, the CDR3 reads TGCGCCAGCAGCTTGGCCGGGGACACGCAGGGCTACACCTTC. V gene TRBV5-1 combines with J gene TRBJ1-2, with D possibly matching TRBD1 (6 bases). The germline V gene has CDR1 SGHRS and CDR2 YFSETQ. CDR3 length equals 14 residues. V was cut by 0 bases and J by 8 bases, with 14 bases left in between.

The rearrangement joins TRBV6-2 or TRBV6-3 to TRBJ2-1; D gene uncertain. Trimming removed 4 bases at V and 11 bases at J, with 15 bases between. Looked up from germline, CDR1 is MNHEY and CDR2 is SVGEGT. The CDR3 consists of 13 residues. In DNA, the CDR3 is TGTGCCAGCAGTTTAAGCCTCCACTACCAGCAGTTCTTC. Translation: CASSLSLHYQQFF.

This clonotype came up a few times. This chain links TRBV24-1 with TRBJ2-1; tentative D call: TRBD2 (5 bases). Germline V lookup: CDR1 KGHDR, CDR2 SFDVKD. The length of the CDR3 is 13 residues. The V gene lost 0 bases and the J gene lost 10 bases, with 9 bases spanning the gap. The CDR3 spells CATSDLETGEQFF. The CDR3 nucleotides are TGTGCCACCAGTGATTTGGAGACGGGAGAGCAGTTCTTC.

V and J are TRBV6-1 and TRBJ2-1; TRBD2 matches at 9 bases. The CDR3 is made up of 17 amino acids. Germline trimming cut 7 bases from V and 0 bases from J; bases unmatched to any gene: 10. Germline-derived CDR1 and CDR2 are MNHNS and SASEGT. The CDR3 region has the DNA TGTGCCAGCACTTTACTAGCGGGCTCGAGCTCCTACAATGAGCAGTTCTTC. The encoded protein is CASTLLAGSSSYNEQFF.

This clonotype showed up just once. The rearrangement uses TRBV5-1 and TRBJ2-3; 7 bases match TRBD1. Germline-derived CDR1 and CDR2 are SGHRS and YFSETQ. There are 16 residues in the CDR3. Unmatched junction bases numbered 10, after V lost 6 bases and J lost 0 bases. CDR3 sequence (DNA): TGCGCCAGCACCGTTGGTAGGGGGCTTAGCACAGATACGCAGTATTTT. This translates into CASTVGRGLSTDTQYF. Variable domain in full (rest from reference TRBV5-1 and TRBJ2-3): KAGVTQTPRYLIKTRGQQVTLSCSPISGHRSVSWYQQTPGQGLQFLFEYFSETQRNKGNFPGRFSGRQFSNSRSEMNVSTLELGDSALYLCASTVGRGLSTDTQYFGPGTRLTVL.